This T cell receptor beta chain stems from a study of CD8 T cells in Susac syndrome. An input of roughly 0.45 to 1 ug of RNA was subjected to reverse transcription using random hexamers. TCRdb processed the immunoSEQ multiplex PCR reads anew with MiXCR; each CDR3 protein has one entry. The sample lists hundreds of thousands of distinct CDR3 sequences, around 93% occurring once. The TCR was taken from a human donor with multiple sclerosis. The specimen was CD4+ T cells from PBMCs.

The CDR3 DNA follows: TGCAGTGCCCAAGGGACGCATGACTACGAGCAGTACTTC. This encodes CSAQGTHDYEQYF. The chain employs TRBV20-1 and TRBJ2-7; tentatively, D is TRBD1 or TRBD2 (5 bases each). Germline loops: CDR1 DFQATT, CDR2 SNEGSKA (reference sequence). V lost 6 bases to trimming and J lost 3 bases, with 15 bases between them. The length of the CDR3 is 13 residues.